These 3 T cell receptor beta chains were all obtained from the same sample, sequenced in a study of blood T cells in healthy people across ages. A sample-barcoded 5' primer and a J-beta primer mix were used in a second PCR of roughly 7 to 11 cycles. TCRdb ran MiXCR on the 5' RACE reads and lists one entry per CDR3 protein. The sample lists roughly 900,000 distinct CDR3 sequences, about 48% occurring once. Sequencing input: blood. Receptors originate from a man aged 30-40 years in good health.

This sequence joins TRBV27 and TRBJ1-2; 9 nucleotides align to TRBD1. The V and J ends lost 6 bases and 6 bases, in that order; junction bases with no gene match: 5. Germline V gene data show CDR1 as MNHEY and CDR2 as SMNVEV (reference sequence). The CDR3 runs to 13 residues. CDR3 coding DNA: TGTGCCAGCAGAACCGGGACAGGGAATGGCTACACCTTC. Residues: CASRTGTGNGYTF.

The V and J genes are TRBV28 and TRBJ2-7; D not resolved. This CDR3 has 15 amino acids. Trimming stripped 4 bases from V and 0 bases from J, with 13 bases between. Germline V gene lookup returns CDR1 MDHEN and CDR2 SYDVKM. The CDR3 DNA follows: TGTGCCAGCAGTTGGTCACGTCGTCTCTCCTACGAGCAGTACTTC. The encoded protein is CASSWSRRLSYEQYF.

This rearrangement joins TRBV6-1 to TRBJ2-7; 8 bases align to TRBD2. V dropped 7 bases and J dropped 0; count of bases not matched to a gene: 8. Germline CDR1 and CDR2: MNHNS and SASEGT. CDR3 length: 15 amino acids. CDR3 sequence (DNA): TGTGCCAGCATTTCAGCGGGGGCTAGCTCCTACGAGCAGTACTTC. This sequence encodes CASISAGASSYEQYF.